One sample yielded the 22 T cell receptor beta chains listed below, sequenced in a study of PD-L1 blockade in urothelial cancer. TCRdb's table, derived via immunoSEQ multiplex PCR, lists solely in-frame clones and lacks some. The data contain more than 40,000 clones, approximately 83% of them singletons. Here the sequenced sample was PBMCs, taken around atezolizumab (anti-PD-L1) treatment. Source of these receptors: a man aged 60-69 years with urothelial cancer.

CDR3 in DNA: TGTGCCAGTAGTACCTGGACAGGGGGCCAAGAAAAACTGTTTTTT. Translated: CASSTWTGGQEKLFF. The J gene is TRBJ1-4, the V gene TRBV19; 11 bases are shared with TRBD1. V lost 4 bases and J lost 8; bases outside the gene matches: 6. Germline CDR1 and CDR2: LNHDA and SQIVND (reference sequence). The length of the CDR3 is 15 residues.

The gene calls are TRBV11-3 and TRBJ2-2; TRBD2 aligns across 9 bases. Germline V CDR1 and CDR2: SGHNT, YENEEA. The V segment lost 5 bases and the J segment 2 bases; nucleotides outside the gene matches: 3. CDR3 length: 15 residues. The CDR3 region is CASSRGLANTGELFF. CDR3 bases: TGTGCCAGCAGCCGGGGACTAGCAAACACCGGGGAGCTGTTTTTT.

Details on this clone: Other nucleotide sequences from this sample produce the same CDR3. V and J are TRBV11-3 and TRBJ1-1, with D possibly matching TRBD1 (5 bases). Germline CDR1 reads SGHNT; CDR2 reads YENEEA. This CDR3 has 13 residues. V was clipped by 3 bases and J by 2 bases, with 7 bases between them. The CDR3 DNA reads as TGTGCCAGCAGCTTCACAGGAAACACTGAAGCTTTCTTT. It is translated as CASSFTGNTEAFF.

The CDR3 DNA reads TGTGCCAGCAGCTTAAGACCTAGAACCAGCTCCTACGAGCAGTACTTC. Residues: CASSLRPRTSSYEQYF. V usage is TRBV7-2 and J usage is TRBJ2-7; D gene uncertain. CDR3 size: 16 residues. V dropped 2 bases and J dropped 0 bases, with 14 bases sitting between them. CDR1 and CDR2 (germline): SGHTA, FQGNSA.

This clone was counted a single time. This chain joins TRBV4-2 and TRBJ1-2; TRBD1 is a possible D gene (5 bases). Per the germline V gene, CDR1 is LGHNA and CDR2 is YNFKEQ. V shed 0 bases and J shed 4 bases, with 12 bases lying between them. The CDR3 is 15 residues long. The CDR3: CASSQDTGSPYGYTF. The CDR3 DNA follows: TGTGCCAGCAGCCAAGATACAGGCAGCCCCTATGGCTACACCTTC.

V is TRBV4-1 and J is TRBJ2-5; 8 nucleotides match TRBD1. From germline, CDR1 is MGHRA and CDR2 YSYEKL. V lost 1 base to trimming and J lost 5 bases; unmatched junction nucleotides: 9. This CDR3 has 16 residues. The CDR3 region is CASSQGGQGGWETQYF. The CDR3 DNA reads TGCGCCAGCAGCCAAGGAGGACAGGGCGGGTGGGAGACCCAGTACTTC.

This clone was detected once. Written as DNA, the CDR3 is TGTGCCACCAGCCTCACGTGGGCAGAGACCCAGTACTTC. It specifies CATSLTWAETQYF. This rearrangement joins TRBV15 to TRBJ2-5; D call uncertain. Germline assignment: CDR1 LNHNV and CDR2 YYDKDF (reference sequence). Trimming pared 5 bases from V and 4 bases from J, leaving 11 bases between. This CDR3 is built from 13 residues.

The chain employs TRBV6-4 and TRBJ2-1; TRBD1 matches 9 bases. The CDR3 has 14 amino acids. CDR1 and CDR2 from the germline V gene are MRHNA and SNTAGT. V lost 3 bases and J lost 4; bases outside the gene matches: 1. The CDR3 loop is CASSEQGAYNEQFF. The CDR3 DNA reads TGTGCCAGCAGTGAACAGGGGGCTTACAATGAGCAGTTCTTC.

This clone was counted a few times. This chain uses TRBV5-4 with TRBJ2-5; tentative D call: TRBD1 (6 bases). Germline CDR1 and CDR2: SGHNT and YYREEE (reference sequence). Trimming removed 1 base at V and 5 bases at J, with 9 bases between. The CDR3 totals 13 residues. The CDR3 reads CASSLQGIETQYF. CDR3 DNA sequence: TGTGCCAGCAGCTTGCAGGGGATCGAGACCCAGTACTTC.

This chain joins TRBV18 and TRBJ1-5; no definite D call. CDR1 and CDR2 from the germline V gene are KGHSH and LQKENI. The CDR3 has 15 amino acids. V shed 2 bases and J shed 2 bases, with 10 bases lying between them. The CDR3 reads CASSPYYTGNQPQHF. The CDR3 region has the DNA TGTGCCAGCTCACCATATTATACAGGCAATCAGCCCCAGCATTTT.

The V and J genes are TRBV9 and TRBJ2-7, with D unclear. With 4 bases removed from V and 6 bases from J, the gap between germline ends came to 17 bases. The CDR3 is made up of 14 amino acids. Germline V gene lookup returns CDR1 SGDLS and CDR2 YYNGEE. CDR3 in DNA: TGTGCCAGCAGCAGTCGTGACTGGCCCACCGAGCAGTACTTC. Translated, it gives CASSSRDWPTEQYF.

V and J are TRBV6-1 and TRBJ2-1; D not certain. V was clipped by 1 base and J by 7 bases, with 14 bases between them. There are 15 residues in the CDR3. The germline V gene encodes CDR1 MNHNS and CDR2 SASEGT. CDR3 DNA: TGTGCCAGCAGTGAAGTCATTGGGCTCAATAATGAGCAGTTCTTC. It is translated as CASSEVIGLNNEQFF.

The V call is TRBV29-1, the J call TRBJ2-3; D possibly corresponds to TRBD1 (6 bases). This CDR3 has 16 residues. V was trimmed by 4 bases and J by 2 bases, leaving 19 bases between them. Germline CDR1 and CDR2: SQVTM and ANQGSEA. The CDR3 DNA sequence: TGCAGCGTTGTCGGGACACGGACAGACGACACAGATACGCAGTATTTT. It encodes CSVVGTRTDDTDTQYF.

The chain has TRBV30 and TRBJ2-3, with 10 bases aligning to TRBD2. The CDR3 spans 15 residues. CDR1 and CDR2 from the germline V gene are GTSNPN and SVGIG (reference sequence). The ends lost 1 base at V and 4 bases at J; junction bases unmatched: 5. The CDR3 region is CAWSALAGTSDTQYF. The DNA of the CDR3 is TGTGCCTGGAGTGCACTAGCGGGAACCTCAGATACGCAGTATTTT.

The gene calls are TRBV6-5 and TRBJ1-4; possibly TRBD1 for D (6 bases). The CDR3 totals 14 residues. Germline-derived CDR1 and CDR2 are MNHEY and SVGAGI. V shed 6 bases and J shed 4 bases, with 12 bases lying between them. The CDR3 nucleotides read TGTGCCAGCAGAAGGACAGTGATTAATGAAAAACTGTTTTTT. It encodes CASRRTVINEKLFF.

CDR3 protein: CASSFLGGSDNEQFF. CDR3 DNA sequence: TGTGCCAGCAGCTTCCTCGGGGGTAGCGACAATGAGCAGTTCTTC. V and J are TRBV7-2 and TRBJ2-1; TRBD2 might be the D (6 bases). Between the trimmed V and J ends, which lost 3 bases and 5 bases, there was a span of 14 bases. This CDR3 contains 15 residues. Germline V CDR1 and CDR2: SGHTA, FQGNSA.

This clone was counted a single time. This chain joins TRBV4-1 and TRBJ2-4, with 8 bases matching TRBD1. Per the germline V gene, CDR1 is MGHRA and CDR2 is YSYEKL. Trimming cost V 1 base and J 1 base; bases outside gene matches: 6. The CDR3 loop spans 17 amino acids. The CDR3 DNA is TGCGCCAGCAGCCAAGTAGAGACAGGGGCCGCCAAAAACATTCAGTACTTC. Amino acid sequence: CASSQVETGAAKNIQYF.

This clone was counted a few times. The chain uses TRBV7-6 and TRBJ2-2; D is unresolved. The V gene's germline CDR1 is SGHVS and CDR2 FNYEAQ. CDR3 length: 12 amino acids. Trimming shortened V by 3 bases and J by 4 bases, and 3 bases separated the two germline ends. The CDR3, as DNA: TGTGCCAGCAGCTTCCTCACCGGGGAGCTGTTTTTT. The encoded protein is CASSFLTGELFF.

CDR3 protein: CASSDKPTGGSPLHF. DNA of the CDR3: TGTGCCAGCAGTGATAAGCCGACAGGAGGTTCACCCCTCCACTTT. The genes are TRBV2 and TRBJ1-6; TRBD1 is a possible D gene (6 bases). This CDR3 has 15 amino acids. The V end lost 3 bases, the J end lost 9 bases, and 15 bases lay between the germline ends. Germline V gene lookup returns CDR1 SNHLY and CDR2 FYNNEI. Full variable domain (remainder filled in from reference TRBV2 and TRBJ1-6): EPEVTQTPSHQVTQMGQEVILRCVPISNHLYFYWYRQILGQKVEFLVSFYNNEISEKSEIFDDQFSVERPDGSNFTLKIRSTKLEDSAMYFCASSDKPTGGSPLHFGNGTRLTVT.

V usage is TRBV25-1 and J usage is TRBJ2-1, with D possibly being TRBD1 (6 bases). Trimming took off 2 bases at V and 8 bases at J, with 16 bases between the two ends. The CDR3 sequence is 15 residues long. Germline V lookup: CDR1 MGHDK, CDR2 SYGVNS. CDR3 nucleotides: TGTGCCAGCAGTGAAGGTAGGACAGTCTATCATGAGCAGTTCTTC. The encoded protein is CASSEGRTVYHEQFF.

The V gene is TRBV7-9, the J gene TRBJ1-4; 8 nucleotides line up with TRBD1. V shed 4 bases, J shed 0 bases, and the junction held 10 bases outside the gene matches. This CDR3 contains 18 residues. CDR1 and CDR2 from the germline V gene are SEHNR and FQNEAQ (reference sequence). CDR3 amino acids: CASSSTDRAVATNEKLFF. CDR3 sequence (DNA): TGTGCCAGCAGCTCCACGGACAGGGCGGTTGCAACTAATGAAAAACTGTTTTTT. The variable domain in full, with the rest retrieved from reference TRBV7-9 and TRBJ1-4, is DTGVSQNPRHKITKRGQNVTFRCDPISEHNRLYWYRQTLGQGPEFLTYFQNEAQLEKSRLLSDRFSAERPKGSFSTLEIQRTEQGDSAMYLCASSSTDRAVATNEKLFFGSGTQLSVL.

CDR3 loop: CASSEQANEKLFF. CDR3 nucleotides: TGCGCCAGCAGCGAACAGGCAAATGAAAAACTGTTTTTT. The chain is built from TRBV5-1 and TRBJ1-4, with TRBD1 as a possible D gene (5 bases). The CDR3 runs to 13 residues. Germline CDR1 SGHRS, CDR2 YFSETQ. Trimming shortened V by 4 bases and J by 5 bases, and 9 bases separated the two germline ends.